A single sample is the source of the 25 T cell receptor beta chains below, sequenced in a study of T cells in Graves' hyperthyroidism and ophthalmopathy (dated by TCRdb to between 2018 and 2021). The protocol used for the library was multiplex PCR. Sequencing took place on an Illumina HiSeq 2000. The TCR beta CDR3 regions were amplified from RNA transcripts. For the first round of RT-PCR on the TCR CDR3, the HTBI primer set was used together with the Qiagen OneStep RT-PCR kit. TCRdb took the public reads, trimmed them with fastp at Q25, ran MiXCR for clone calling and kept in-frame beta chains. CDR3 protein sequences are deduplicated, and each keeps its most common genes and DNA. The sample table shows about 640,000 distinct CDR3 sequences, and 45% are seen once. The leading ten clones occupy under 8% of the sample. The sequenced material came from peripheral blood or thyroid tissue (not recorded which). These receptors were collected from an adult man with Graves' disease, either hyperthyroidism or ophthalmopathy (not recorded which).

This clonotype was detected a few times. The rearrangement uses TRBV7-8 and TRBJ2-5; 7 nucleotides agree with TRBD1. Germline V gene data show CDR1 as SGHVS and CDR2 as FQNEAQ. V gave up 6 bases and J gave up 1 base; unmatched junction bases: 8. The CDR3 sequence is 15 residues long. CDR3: CASRKTGTVQETQYF. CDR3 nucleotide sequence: TGTGCCAGCAGAAAGACCGGGACAGTCCAAGAGACCCAGTACTTC.

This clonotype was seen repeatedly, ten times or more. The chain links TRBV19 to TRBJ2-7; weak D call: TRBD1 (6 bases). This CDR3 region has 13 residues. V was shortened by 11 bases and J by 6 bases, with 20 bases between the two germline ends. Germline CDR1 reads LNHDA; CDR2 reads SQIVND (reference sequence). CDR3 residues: CASADSFSLEQYF. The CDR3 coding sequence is TGTGCCTCCGCGGACAGTTTCTCTCTCGAGCAGTACTTC.

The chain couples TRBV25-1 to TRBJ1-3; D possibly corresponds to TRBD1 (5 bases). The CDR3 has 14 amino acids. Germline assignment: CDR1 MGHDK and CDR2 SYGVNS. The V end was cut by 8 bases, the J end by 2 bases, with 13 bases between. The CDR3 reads CASHLGTAGNTIYF. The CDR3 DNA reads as TGTGCCAGCCACCTGGGGACGGCTGGAAACACCATATATTTT.

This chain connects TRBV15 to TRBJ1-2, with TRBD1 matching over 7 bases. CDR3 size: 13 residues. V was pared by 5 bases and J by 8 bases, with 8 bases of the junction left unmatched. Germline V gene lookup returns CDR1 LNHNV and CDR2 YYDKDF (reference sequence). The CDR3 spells CATSLRQGVGYTF. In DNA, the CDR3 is TGTGCCACCAGCCTACGACAGGGAGTCGGCTACACCTTC.

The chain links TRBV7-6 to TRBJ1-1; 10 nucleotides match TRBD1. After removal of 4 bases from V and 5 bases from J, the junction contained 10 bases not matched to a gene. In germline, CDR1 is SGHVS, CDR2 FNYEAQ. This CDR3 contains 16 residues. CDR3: CASSYNRTGGLTEAFF. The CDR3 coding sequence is TGTGCCAGCAGCTACAATCGGACAGGGGGGTTGACTGAAGCTTTCTTT.

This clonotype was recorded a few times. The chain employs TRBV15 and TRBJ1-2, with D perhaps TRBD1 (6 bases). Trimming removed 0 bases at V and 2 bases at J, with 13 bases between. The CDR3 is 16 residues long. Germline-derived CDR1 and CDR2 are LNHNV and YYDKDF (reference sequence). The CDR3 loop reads CATSRDLGGHNYGYTF. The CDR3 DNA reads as TGTGCCACCAGCAGAGATCTCGGGGGACACAACTATGGCTACACCTTC.

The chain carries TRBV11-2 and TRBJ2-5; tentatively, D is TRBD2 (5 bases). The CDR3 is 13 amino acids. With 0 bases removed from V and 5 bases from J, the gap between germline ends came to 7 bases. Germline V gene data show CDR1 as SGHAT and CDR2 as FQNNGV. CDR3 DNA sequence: TGTGCCAGCAGCTTAGAGAGAGGGGAGACCCAGTACTTC. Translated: CASSLERGETQYF.

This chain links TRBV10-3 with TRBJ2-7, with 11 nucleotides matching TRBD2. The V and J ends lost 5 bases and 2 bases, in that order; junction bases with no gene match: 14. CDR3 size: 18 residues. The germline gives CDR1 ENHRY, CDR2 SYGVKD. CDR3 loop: CAISNFPPTSGVTYEQYF. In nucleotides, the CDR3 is TGTGCCATCAGTAACTTTCCCCCGACTAGCGGGGTAACCTACGAGCAGTACTTC.

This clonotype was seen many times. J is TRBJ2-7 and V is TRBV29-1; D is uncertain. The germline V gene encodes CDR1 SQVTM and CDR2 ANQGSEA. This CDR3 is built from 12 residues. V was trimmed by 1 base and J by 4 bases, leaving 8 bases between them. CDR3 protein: CSVEVEGYEQYF. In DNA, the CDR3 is TGCAGCGTTGAAGTTGAAGGATACGAGCAGTACTTC.

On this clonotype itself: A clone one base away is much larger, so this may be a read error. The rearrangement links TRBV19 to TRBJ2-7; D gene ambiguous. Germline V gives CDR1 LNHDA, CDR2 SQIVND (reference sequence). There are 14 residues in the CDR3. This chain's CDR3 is CASSIGALAYEQHF. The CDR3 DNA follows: TGTGCCAGTAGTATAGGAGCGCTCGCCTACGAGCAGCACTTC.

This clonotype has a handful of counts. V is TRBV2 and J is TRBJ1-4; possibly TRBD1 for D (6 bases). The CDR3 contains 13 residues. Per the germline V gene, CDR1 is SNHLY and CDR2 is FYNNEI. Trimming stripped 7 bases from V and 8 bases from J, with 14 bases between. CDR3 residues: CASTRDIGEKLFF. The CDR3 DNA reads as TGTGCCAGCACTAGGGACATTGGAGAAAAACTGTTTTTT.

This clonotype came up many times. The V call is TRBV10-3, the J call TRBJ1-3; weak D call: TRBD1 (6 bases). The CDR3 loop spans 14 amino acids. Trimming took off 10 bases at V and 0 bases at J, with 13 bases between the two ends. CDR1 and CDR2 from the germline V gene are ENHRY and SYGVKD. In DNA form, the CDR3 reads TGTGCCAGCACAACAGGGAACTCTGGAAACACCATATATTTT. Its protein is CASTTGNSGNTIYF.

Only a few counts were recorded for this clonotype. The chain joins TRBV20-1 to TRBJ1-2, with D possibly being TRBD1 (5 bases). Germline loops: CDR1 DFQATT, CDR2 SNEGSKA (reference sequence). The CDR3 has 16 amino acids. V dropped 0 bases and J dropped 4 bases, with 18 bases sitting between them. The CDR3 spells CSARDLERTGPYGYTF. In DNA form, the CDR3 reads TGCAGTGCTAGAGATCTCGAGCGAACGGGACCCTATGGCTACACCTTC.

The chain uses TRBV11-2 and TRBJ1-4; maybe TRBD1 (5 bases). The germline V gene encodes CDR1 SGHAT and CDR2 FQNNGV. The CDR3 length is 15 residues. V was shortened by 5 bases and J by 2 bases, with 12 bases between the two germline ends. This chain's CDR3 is CASSIRQKTNEKLFF. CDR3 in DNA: TGTGCCAGCAGCATAAGACAGAAGACTAATGAAAAACTGTTTTTT.

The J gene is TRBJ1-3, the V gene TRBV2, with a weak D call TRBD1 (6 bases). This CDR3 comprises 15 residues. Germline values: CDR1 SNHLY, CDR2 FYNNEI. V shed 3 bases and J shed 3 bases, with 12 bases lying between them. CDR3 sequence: CASSDFTGFGNTIYF. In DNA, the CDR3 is TGTGCCAGCAGTGACTTTACAGGGTTTGGAAACACCATATATTTT.

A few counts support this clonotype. The DNA of the CDR3 is TGTGCCAGTAGTATAGAGGGACTTCAGCCCCAGCATTTT. As protein: CASSIEGLQPQHF. V gene TRBV19 combines with J gene TRBJ1-5; a weak D match, TRBD1 (5 bases). The CDR3 is 13 residues long. Trimming cost V 0 bases and J 6 bases, with 6 bases left between them. Germline CDR1 and CDR2: LNHDA and SQIVND (reference sequence).

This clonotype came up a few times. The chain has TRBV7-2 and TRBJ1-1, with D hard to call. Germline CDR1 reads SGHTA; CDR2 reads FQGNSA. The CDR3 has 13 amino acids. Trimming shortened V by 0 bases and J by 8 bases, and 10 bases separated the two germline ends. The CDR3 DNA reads TGTGCCAGCAGCTTAGCGGCAGGCGCCGAAGCTTTCTTT. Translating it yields CASSLAAGAEAFF.

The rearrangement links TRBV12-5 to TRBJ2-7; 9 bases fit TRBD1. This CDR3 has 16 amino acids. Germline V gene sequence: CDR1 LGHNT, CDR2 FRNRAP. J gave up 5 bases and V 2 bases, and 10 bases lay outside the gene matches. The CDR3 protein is CASGLPSTGGENEQYF. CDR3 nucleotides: TGTGCTAGTGGTTTGCCCTCGACAGGGGGAGAGAACGAGCAGTACTTC.

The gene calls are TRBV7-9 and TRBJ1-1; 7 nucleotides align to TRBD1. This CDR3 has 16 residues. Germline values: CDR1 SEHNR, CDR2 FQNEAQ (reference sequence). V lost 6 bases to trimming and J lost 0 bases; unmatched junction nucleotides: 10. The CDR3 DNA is TGTGCCAGCAGACCCAGACAGGGAGCTATGAACACTGAAGCTTTCTTT. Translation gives CASRPRQGAMNTEAFF.

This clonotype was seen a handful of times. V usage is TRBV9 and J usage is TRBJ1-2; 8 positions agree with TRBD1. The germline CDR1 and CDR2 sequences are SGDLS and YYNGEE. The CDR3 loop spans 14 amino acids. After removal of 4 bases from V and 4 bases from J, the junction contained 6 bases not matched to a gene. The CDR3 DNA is TGTGCCAGCAGCCAAGGGACAGGAACCTATGGCTACACCTTC. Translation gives CASSQGTGTYGYTF. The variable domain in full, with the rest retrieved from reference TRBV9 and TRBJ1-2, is DSGVTQTPKHLITATGQRVTLRCSPRSGDLSVYWYQQSLDQGLQFLIQYYNGEERAKGNILERFSAQQFPDLHSELNLSSLELGDSALYFCASSQGTGTYGYTFGSGTRLTVV.

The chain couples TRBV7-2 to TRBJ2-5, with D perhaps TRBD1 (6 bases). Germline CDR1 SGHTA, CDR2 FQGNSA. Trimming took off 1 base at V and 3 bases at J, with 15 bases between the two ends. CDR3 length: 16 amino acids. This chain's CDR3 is CASSLDYRQAKETQYF. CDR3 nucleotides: TGTGCCAGCAGCTTAGATTATAGACAGGCAAAAGAGACCCAGTACTTC.

The DNA for the CDR3 is TGTGCTAGTGGTTTGGGACAGGTCGACTATGGCTACACCTTC. Residues: CASGLGQVDYGYTF. This chain connects TRBV12-5 to TRBJ1-2, with TRBD1 as a possible D gene (6 bases). Germline CDR1 reads LGHNT; CDR2 reads FRNRAP. Trimming removed 1 base at V and 3 bases at J, with 9 bases between. The CDR3 has 14 amino acids.

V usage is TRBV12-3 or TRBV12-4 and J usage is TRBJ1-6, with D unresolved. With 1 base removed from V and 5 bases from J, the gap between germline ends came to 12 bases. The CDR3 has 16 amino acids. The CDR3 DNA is TGTGCCAGCAGTTTAGAAGGCTTGGTCGATAATTCACCCCTCCACTTT. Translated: CASSLEGLVDNSPLHF.

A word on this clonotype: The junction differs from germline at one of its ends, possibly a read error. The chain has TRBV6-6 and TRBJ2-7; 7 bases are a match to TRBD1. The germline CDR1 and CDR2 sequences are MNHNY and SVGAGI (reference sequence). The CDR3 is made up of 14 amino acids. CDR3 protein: CSAREQGRVDEQYF. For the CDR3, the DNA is TGCAGTGCTAGAGAACAGGGGCGAGTCGACGAGCAGTACTTC.

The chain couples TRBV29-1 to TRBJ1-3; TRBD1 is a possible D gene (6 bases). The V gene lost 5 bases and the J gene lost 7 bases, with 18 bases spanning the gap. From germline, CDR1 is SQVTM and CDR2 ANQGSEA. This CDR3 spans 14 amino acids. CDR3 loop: CSVNRDTRKNTIYF. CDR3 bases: TGCAGCGTTAACCGGGACACAAGGAAGAACACCATATATTTT. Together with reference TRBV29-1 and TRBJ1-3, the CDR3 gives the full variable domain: SAVISQKPSRDICQRGTSLTIQCQVDSQVTMMFWYRQQPGQSLTLIATANQGSEATYESGFVIDKFPISRPNLTFSTLTVSNMSPEDSSIYLCSVNRDTRKNTIYFGEGSWLTVV.